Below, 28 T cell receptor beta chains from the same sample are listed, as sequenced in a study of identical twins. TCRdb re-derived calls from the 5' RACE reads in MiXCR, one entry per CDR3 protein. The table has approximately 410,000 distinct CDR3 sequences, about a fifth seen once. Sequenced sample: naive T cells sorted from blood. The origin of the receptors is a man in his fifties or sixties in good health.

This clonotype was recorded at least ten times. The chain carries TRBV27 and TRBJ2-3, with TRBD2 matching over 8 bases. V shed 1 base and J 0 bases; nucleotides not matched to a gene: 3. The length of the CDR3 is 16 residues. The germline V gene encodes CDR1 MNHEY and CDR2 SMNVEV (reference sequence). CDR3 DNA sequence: TGTGCCAGCAGTTTATTGGTAGCGGGGAGCACAGATACGCAGTATTTT. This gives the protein CASSLLVAGSTDTQYF.

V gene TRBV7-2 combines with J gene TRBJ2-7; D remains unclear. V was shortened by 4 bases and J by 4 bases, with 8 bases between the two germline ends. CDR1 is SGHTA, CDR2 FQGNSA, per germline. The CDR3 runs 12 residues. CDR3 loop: CASSWSRYEQYF. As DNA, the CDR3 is TGTGCCAGCAGCTGGAGTAGGTACGAGCAGTACTTC.

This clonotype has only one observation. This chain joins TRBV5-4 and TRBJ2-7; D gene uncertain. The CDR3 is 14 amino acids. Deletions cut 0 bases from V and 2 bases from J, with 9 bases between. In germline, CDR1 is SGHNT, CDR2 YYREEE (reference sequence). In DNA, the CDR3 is TGTGCCAGCAGCTTGGGACCGTACACCTACGAGCAGTACTTC. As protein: CASSLGPYTYEQYF.

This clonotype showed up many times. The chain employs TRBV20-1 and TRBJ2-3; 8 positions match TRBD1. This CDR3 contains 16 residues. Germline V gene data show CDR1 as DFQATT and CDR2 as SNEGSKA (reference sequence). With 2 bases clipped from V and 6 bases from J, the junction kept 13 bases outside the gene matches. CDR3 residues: CSARNAGGATSDTQYF. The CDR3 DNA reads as TGCAGTGCTAGAAACGCAGGGGGCGCAACTAGCGATACGCAGTATTTT.

The CDR3, as DNA: TGTGCCAGCCATGAGGGGGCGCGTCAGCCCCAGCATTTT. This translates into CASHEGARQPQHF. The chain has TRBV6-1 and TRBJ1-5; 7 bases agree with TRBD1. Germline values: CDR1 MNHNS, CDR2 SASEGT. With V trimmed by 8 bases and J by 6 bases, 7 bases remained unmatched. The CDR3 runs 13 residues.

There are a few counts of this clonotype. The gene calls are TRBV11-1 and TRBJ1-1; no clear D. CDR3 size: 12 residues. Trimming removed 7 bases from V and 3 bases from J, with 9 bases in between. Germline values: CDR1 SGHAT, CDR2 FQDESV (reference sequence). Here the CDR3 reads CASTPTDTEAFF. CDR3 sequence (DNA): TGTGCCAGCACCCCTACGGACACTGAAGCTTTCTTT.

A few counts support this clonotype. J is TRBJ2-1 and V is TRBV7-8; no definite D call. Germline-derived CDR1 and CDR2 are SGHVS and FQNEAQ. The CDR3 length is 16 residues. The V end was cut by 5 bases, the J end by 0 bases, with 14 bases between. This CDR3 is CASSERLLSSYNEQFF. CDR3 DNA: TGTGCCAGCAGCGAACGACTCCTAAGCTCCTACAATGAGCAGTTCTTC.

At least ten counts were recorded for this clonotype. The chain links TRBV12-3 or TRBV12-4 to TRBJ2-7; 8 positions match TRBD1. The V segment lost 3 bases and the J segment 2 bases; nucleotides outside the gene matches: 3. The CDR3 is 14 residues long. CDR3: CASSLGQATYEQYF. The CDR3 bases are TGTGCCAGCAGTTTGGGACAGGCCACCTACGAGCAGTACTTC.

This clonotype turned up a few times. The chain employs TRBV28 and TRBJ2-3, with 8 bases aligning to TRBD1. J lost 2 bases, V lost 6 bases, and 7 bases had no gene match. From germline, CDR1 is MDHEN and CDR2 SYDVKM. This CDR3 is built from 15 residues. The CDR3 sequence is CASSLPGQDTDTQYF. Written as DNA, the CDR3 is TGTGCCAGCAGCTTACCGGGACAGGACACAGATACGCAGTATTTT.

As DNA, the CDR3 is TGCGCCAGCAGCCACGGGACAGGCCGAGGACTGGGCGAGACCCAGTACTTC. It is translated as CASSHGTGRGLGETQYF. V gene TRBV5-1 combines with J gene TRBJ2-5; TRBD1 aligns across 8 bases. The length of the CDR3 is 17 residues. After removal of 4 bases from V and 5 bases from J, the junction contained 16 bases not matched to a gene. Germline values: CDR1 SGHRS, CDR2 YFSETQ.

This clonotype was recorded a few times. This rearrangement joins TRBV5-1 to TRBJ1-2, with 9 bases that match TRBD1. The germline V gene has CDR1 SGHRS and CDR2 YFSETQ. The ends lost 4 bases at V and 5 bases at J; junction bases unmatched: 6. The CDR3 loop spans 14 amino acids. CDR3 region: CASSPGDRAYGYTF. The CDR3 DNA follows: TGCGCCAGCAGCCCAGGGGACAGGGCGTATGGCTACACCTTC.

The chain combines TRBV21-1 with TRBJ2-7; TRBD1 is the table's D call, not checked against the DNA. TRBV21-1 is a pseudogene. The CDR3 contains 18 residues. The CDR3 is CASITILFPRGDGYEQYF. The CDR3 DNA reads TGTGCCAGCATCACGATTTTGTTTCCCCGGGGGGACGGCTACGAGCAGTACTTC.

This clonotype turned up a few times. The CDR3 loop reads CASGRWAGLAVSYNEQFF. CDR3 in DNA: TGTGCCAGCGGTCGGTGGGCGGGACTAGCGGTTTCCTACAATGAGCAGTTCTTC. The rearrangement uses TRBV5-4 and TRBJ2-1, with 11 bases lining up with TRBD2. Germline values: CDR1 SGHNT, CDR2 YYREEE (reference sequence). V was pared by 7 bases and J by 1 base, with 13 bases of the junction left unmatched. The CDR3 contains 18 residues.

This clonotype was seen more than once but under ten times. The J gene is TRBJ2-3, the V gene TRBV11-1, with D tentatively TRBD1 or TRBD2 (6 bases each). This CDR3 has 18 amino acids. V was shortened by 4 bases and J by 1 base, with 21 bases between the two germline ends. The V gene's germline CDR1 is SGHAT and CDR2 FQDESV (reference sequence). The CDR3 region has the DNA TGTGCCAGCAGCTCTATGCTGCGGGACACTCAAGGCACAGATACGCAGTATTTT. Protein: CASSSMLRDTQGTDTQYF.

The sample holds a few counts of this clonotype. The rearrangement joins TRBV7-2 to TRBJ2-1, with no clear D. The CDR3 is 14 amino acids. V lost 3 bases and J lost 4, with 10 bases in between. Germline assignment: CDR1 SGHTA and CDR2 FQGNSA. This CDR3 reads CASSFQGLYNEQFF. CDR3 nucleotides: TGTGCCAGCAGCTTCCAAGGGTTATACAATGAGCAGTTCTTC.

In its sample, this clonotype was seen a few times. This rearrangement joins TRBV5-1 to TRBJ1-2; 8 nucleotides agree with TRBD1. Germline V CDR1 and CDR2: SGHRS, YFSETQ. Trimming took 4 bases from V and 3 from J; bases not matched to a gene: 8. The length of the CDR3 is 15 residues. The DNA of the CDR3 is TGCGCCAGCAGCCCAGACAGGGGACGAGACTATGGCTACACCTTC. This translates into CASSPDRGRDYGYTF.

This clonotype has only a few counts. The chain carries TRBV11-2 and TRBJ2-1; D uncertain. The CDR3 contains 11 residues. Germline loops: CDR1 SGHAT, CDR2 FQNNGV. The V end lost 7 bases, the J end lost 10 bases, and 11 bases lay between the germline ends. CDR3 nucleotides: TGTGCCAGCACCCTAGGACGAGAGCAGTTCTTC. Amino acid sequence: CASTLGREQFF.

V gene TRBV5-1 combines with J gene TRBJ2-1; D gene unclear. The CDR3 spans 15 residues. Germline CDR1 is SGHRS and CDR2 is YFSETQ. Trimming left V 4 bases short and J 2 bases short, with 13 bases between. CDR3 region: CASSGWHSAYNEQFF. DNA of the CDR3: TGCGCCAGCAGCGGGTGGCACAGCGCCTACAATGAGCAGTTCTTC. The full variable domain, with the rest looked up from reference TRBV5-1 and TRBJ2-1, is KAGVTQTPRYLIKTRGQQVTLSCSPISGHRSVSWYQQTPGQGLQFLFEYFSETQRNKGNFPGRFSGRQFSNSRSEMNVSTLELGDSALYLCASSGWHSAYNEQFFGPGTRLTVL.

In DNA, the CDR3 is TGTGCCAGCAGTAAAAACAACAATGAGCAGTTCTTC. It codes for CASSKNNNEQFF. This chain connects TRBV6-2 or TRBV6-3 to TRBJ2-1; no clear D. The CDR3 has 12 residues. Trimming removed 5 bases from V and 5 bases from J, with 7 bases in between. The germline CDR1 and CDR2 sequences are MNHEY and SVGEGT.

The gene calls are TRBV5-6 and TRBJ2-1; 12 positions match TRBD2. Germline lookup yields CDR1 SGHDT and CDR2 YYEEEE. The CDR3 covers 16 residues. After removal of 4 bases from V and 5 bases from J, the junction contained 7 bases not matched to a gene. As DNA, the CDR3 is TGTGCCAGCAGCCCACTAGCGGGGGGCCGAAACAATGAGCAGTTCTTC. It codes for CASSPLAGGRNNEQFF.

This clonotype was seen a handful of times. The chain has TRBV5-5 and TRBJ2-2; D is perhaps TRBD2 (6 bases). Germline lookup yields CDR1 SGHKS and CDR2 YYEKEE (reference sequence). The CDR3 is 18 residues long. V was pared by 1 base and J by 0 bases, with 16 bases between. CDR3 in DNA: TGTGCCAGCAGCTTGTATTACCATGGGGGGTCGAACACCGGGGAGCTGTTTTTT. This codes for CASSLYYHGGSNTGELFF.

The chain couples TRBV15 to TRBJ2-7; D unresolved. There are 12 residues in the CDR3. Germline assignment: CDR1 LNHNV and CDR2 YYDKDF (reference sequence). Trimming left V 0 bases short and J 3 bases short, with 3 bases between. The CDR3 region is CATSRDHYEQYF. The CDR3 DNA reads TGTGCCACCAGCAGAGATCACTACGAGCAGTACTTC.

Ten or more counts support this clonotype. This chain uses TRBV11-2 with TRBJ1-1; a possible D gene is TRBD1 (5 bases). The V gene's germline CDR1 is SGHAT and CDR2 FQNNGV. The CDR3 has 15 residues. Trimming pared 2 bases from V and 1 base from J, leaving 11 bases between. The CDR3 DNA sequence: TGTGCCAGCAGCTTACCAGGGCTGAGGAACACTGAAGCTTTCTTT. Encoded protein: CASSLPGLRNTEAFF.

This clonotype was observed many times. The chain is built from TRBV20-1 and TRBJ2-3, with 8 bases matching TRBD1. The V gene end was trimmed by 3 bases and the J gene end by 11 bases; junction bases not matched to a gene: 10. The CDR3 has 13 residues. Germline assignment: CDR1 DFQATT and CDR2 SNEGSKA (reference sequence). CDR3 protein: CSARSPTGGLQYF. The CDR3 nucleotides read TGCAGTGCTAGGAGCCCCACAGGGGGGTTGCAGTATTTT.

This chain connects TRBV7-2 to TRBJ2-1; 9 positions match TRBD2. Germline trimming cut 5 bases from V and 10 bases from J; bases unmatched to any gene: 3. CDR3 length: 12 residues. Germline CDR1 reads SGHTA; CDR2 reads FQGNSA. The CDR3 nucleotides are TGTGCCAGCAGCCCAACTAGCGGGGAGCAGTTCTTC. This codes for CASSPTSGEQFF.

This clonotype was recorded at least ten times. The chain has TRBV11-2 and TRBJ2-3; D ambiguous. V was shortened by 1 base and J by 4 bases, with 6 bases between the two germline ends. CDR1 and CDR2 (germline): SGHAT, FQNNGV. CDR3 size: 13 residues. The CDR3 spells CASSLGTPDTQYF. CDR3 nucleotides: TGTGCCAGCAGCTTAGGAACCCCAGATACGCAGTATTTT.

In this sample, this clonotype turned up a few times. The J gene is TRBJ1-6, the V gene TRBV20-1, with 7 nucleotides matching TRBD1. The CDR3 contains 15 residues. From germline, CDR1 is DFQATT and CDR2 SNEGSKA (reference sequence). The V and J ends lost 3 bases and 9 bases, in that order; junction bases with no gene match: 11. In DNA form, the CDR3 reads TGCAGTGCTAGTGACACCAGACAGGGTGTTTCACCCCTCCACTTT. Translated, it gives CSASDTRQGVSPLHF.

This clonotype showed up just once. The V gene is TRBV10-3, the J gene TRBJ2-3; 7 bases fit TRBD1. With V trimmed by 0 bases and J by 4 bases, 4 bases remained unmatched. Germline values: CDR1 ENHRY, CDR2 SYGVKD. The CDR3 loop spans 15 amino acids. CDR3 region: CAISESRGGADTQYF. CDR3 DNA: TGTGCCATCAGTGAGTCGCGAGGGGGCGCAGATACGCAGTATTTT.